The clone carrying this T cell receptor (beta chain) was counted a single time. The V and J ends lost 4 bases and 9 bases, in that order; junction bases with no gene match: 9. The CDR3 is 14 residues long. Germline V gene lookup returns CDR1 SGDLS and CDR2 YYNGEE. This record comes from a study of blood T cell repertoires in COVID-19. Measured with immunoSEQ multiplex PCR; TCRdb has only the in-frame clones, and not every one. The table includes around 94,000 clones, 75% to 90% detected once. Sample: peripheral blood. This rearrangement joins TRBV9 to TRBJ2-1, with 8 bases lining up with TRBD2. The sequence was collected from an elderly man with acute or convalescent COVID-19. The DNA for the CDR3 is TGTGCCAGCAGCACCGAGCGGGAGTTGGCTGAGCAGTTCTTC. It yields the protein CASSTERELAEQFF.